The 31 T cell receptor beta chains presented below share a single source sample, sequenced in a study of T cell repertoires in cytomegalovirus infection. Which antigens these TCRs recognize remains unknown. TCRdb re-called the reads through MiXCR, storing one row per CDR3 protein. The top ten clones hold just over 90% of a sample with 80,000 or so distinct CDR3 sequences, roughly 40% of them seen once. This material consisted of CD8+ T cells from cultured PBMCs, taken from culture after CMV antigen stimulation. Every receptor here comes from a human donor in good health (CMV status not recorded). Some clones in this sample may be carry-over from other donors' samples.

The rearrangement joins TRBV14 to TRBJ2-1; D gene ambiguous. Between the trimmed V and J ends, which lost 4 bases and 1 base, there was a span of 11 bases. This CDR3 is built from 15 residues. The germline gives CDR1 SGHDN, CDR2 FVKESK. The CDR3 DNA follows: TGTGCCAGCAGCCCTGACGCGGAATCCTACAATGAGCAGTTCTTC. Translation gives CASSPDAESYNEQFF.

J is TRBJ2-1 and V is TRBV11-2; TRBD2 matches at 8 bases. This CDR3 spans 14 amino acids. After removal of 2 bases from V and 6 bases from J, the junction contained 3 bases not matched to a gene. Germline V gene lookup returns CDR1 SGHAT and CDR2 FQNNGV. The CDR3 protein is CASSLIAGGNEQFF. For the CDR3, the DNA is TGTGCCAGCAGCTTAATTGCGGGGGGCAATGAGCAGTTCTTC.

CDR3 DNA sequence: TGCAGTGCCAACCCCACGACTAGCGGTTCCTACAATGAGCAGTTCTTC. This sequence encodes CSANPTTSGSYNEQFF. The J gene is TRBJ2-1, the V gene TRBV20-1; 9 nucleotides agree with TRBD2. The germline V gene encodes CDR1 DFQATT and CDR2 SNEGSKA (reference sequence). V lost 6 bases and J lost 1; bases outside the gene matches: 10. The CDR3 covers 16 residues.

This clonotype was found a few times. This rearrangement joins TRBV12-3 or TRBV12-4 to TRBJ1-2, with unresolved D. The CDR3 loop spans 15 amino acids. The V gene lost 2 bases and the J gene lost 1 base, with 11 bases spanning the gap. CDR3 sequence (DNA): TGTGCCAGCAGTTTATGGACGAACCTTAACTATGGCTACACCTTC. Translation: CASSLWTNLNYGYTF.

The chain joins TRBV27 to TRBJ2-7; TRBD1 might be the D (5 bases). Looked up from germline, CDR1 is MNHEY and CDR2 is SMNVEV (reference sequence). The germline V and J ends were trimmed by 4 bases and 3 bases, with 19 bases remaining between them. This CDR3 is built from 16 residues. CDR3 amino acids: CASSSSREDSYYEQYF. The CDR3 nucleotides are TGTGCCAGCAGTTCCTCTCGAGAAGACAGCTACTACGAGCAGTACTTC.

V and J are TRBV4-1 and TRBJ2-7; no definite D call. CDR3 length equals 14 residues. The germline V gene encodes CDR1 MGHRA and CDR2 YSYEKL. Trimming took off 1 base at V and 0 bases at J, with 7 bases between the two ends. The CDR3 spells CASSQGWGSYEQYF. In DNA, the CDR3 is TGCGCCAGCAGCCAAGGGTGGGGCTCCTACGAGCAGTACTTC.

The chain has TRBV28 and TRBJ2-7, with D maybe TRBD1 (5 bases). This CDR3 region has 12 residues. CDR1 and CDR2 from the germline V gene are MDHEN and SYDVKM. V lost 9 bases and J 3 bases, leaving 12 bases between the germline ends. CDR3 protein: CASQGIRYEQYF. CDR3 nucleotides: TGTGCCAGTCAGGGAATCCGCTACGAGCAGTACTTC. Filled out from reference TRBV28 and TRBJ2-7, the complete variable domain reads DVKVTQSSRYLVKRTGEKVFLECVQDMDHENMFWYRQDPGLGLRLIYFSYDVKMKEKGDIPEGYSVSREKKERFSLILESASTNQTSMYLCASQGIRYEQYFGPGTRLTVT.

The chain joins TRBV7-2 to TRBJ2-7; no firm D call. The V gene lost 2 bases and the J gene lost 2 bases, with 10 bases spanning the gap. This CDR3 region has 14 residues. CDR1 is SGHTA and CDR2 is FQGNSA in the germline V gene. DNA for the CDR3: TGTGCCAGCAGCTTATTTCCGACCACCTACGAGCAGTACTTC. It encodes CASSLFPTTYEQYF.

This clonotype was found once. The V call is TRBV7-9, the J call TRBJ1-1; TRBD1 aligns across 9 bases. The CDR3 is 18 residues long. Per the germline V gene, CDR1 is SEHNR and CDR2 is FQNEAQ (reference sequence). Losses at the gene ends were 1 base for V and 0 bases for J; bases not matched to a gene: 9. CDR3 coding DNA: TGTGCCAGCAGCTTAGTATCAGGACAGGGGTTTATGAACACTGAAGCTTTCTTT. It is translated as CASSLVSGQGFMNTEAFF. The full variable domain, completed using reference TRBV7-9 and TRBJ1-1, is DTGVSQNPRHKITKRGQNVTFRCDPISEHNRLYWYRQTLGQGPEFLTYFQNEAQLEKSRLLSDRFSAERPKGSFSTLEIQRTEQGDSAMYLCASSLVSGQGFMNTEAFFGQGTRLTVV.

V usage is TRBV6-1 and J usage is TRBJ2-1; D call uncertain. Germline V lookup: CDR1 MNHNS, CDR2 SASEGT. The CDR3 is 13 residues long. V lost 3 bases and J lost 10, with 13 bases in between. CDR3 nucleotide sequence: TGTGCCAGCAGTGATTGGATATTTGGGGAGCAGTTCTTC. Amino acid sequence: CASSDWIFGEQFF.

The chain combines TRBV4-1 with TRBJ1-1; D is possibly TRBD1 (5 bases). Trimming removed 1 base from V and 1 base from J, with 7 bases in between. The germline V gene encodes CDR1 MGHRA and CDR2 YSYEKL. The CDR3 is made up of 14 amino acids. The CDR3 loop is CASSQVGRNTEAFF. The DNA of the CDR3 is TGCGCCAGCAGCCAAGTGGGGCGGAACACTGAAGCTTTCTTT.

This chain joins TRBV27 and TRBJ2-7; 9 positions agree with TRBD2. This CDR3 has 13 amino acids. After removal of 6 bases from V and 3 bases from J, the junction contained 3 bases not matched to a gene. The germline V gene encodes CDR1 MNHEY and CDR2 SMNVEV (reference sequence). CDR3 residues: CASSAGGHYEQYF. The CDR3 nucleotides read TGTGCCAGCAGCGCGGGGGGGCACTACGAGCAGTACTTC.

This clonotype was recorded only once. The rearrangement joins TRBV28 to TRBJ2-3, with D tentatively TRBD2 (6 bases). Trimming stripped 6 bases from V and 2 bases from J, with 15 bases between. The germline gives CDR1 MDHEN, CDR2 SYDVKM. This CDR3 comprises 15 residues. The CDR3 coding sequence is TGTGCCAGCAGGACACCCGGGACTTTCACAGATACGCAGTATTTT. Its translation: CASRTPGTFTDTQYF.

In DNA, the CDR3 is TGTGCCATCGGCGTCCGGGACAGCCACCAAGAGACCCAGTACTTC. This sequence encodes CAIGVRDSHQETQYF. This rearrangement joins TRBV10-3 to TRBJ2-5; 7 positions match TRBD1. The CDR3 is 15 residues long. Losses at the gene ends were 8 bases for V and 0 bases for J; bases not matched to a gene: 9. In germline, CDR1 is ENHRY, CDR2 SYGVKD.

The rearrangement joins TRBV12-3 or TRBV12-4 to TRBJ2-5, with 8 nucleotides matching TRBD2. V was pared by 4 bases and J by 3 bases, with 7 bases of the junction left unmatched. The CDR3 has 15 amino acids. The CDR3 here is CASSWPSGYEETQYF. Written as DNA, the CDR3 is TGTGCCAGCAGTTGGCCTAGCGGGTATGAAGAGACCCAGTACTTC.

This clonotype was observed a handful of times. The chain joins TRBV6-2 or TRBV6-3 to TRBJ2-1, with 10 bases that match TRBD1. This CDR3 is built from 17 residues. Germline V gene lookup returns CDR1 MNHEY and CDR2 SVGEGT. V lost 6 bases to trimming and J lost 4 bases; unmatched junction nucleotides: 12. In nucleotides, the CDR3 is TGTGCCAGCAGCCCCGAAGACAGGGGGCCTTGGTACAATGAGCAGTTCTTC. Protein: CASSPEDRGPWYNEQFF.

This clonotype was recorded many times. The chain links TRBV7-8 to TRBJ1-5, with D unclear. The CDR3 is made up of 15 amino acids. Per the germline V gene, CDR1 is SGHVS and CDR2 is FQNEAQ. Trimming removed 5 bases at V and 0 bases at J, with 11 bases between. The CDR3, as DNA: TGTGCCAGCAGCCTAGACTCATATAGCAATCAGCCCCAGCATTTT. Its protein product is CASSLDSYSNQPQHF.

The chain recombines TRBV5-6 with TRBJ2-7; the D is unclear. This CDR3 has 15 amino acids. V was clipped by 0 bases and J by 3 bases, with 13 bases between them. Germline V gene data show CDR1 as SGHDT and CDR2 as YYEEEE. CDR3 loop: CASSLGPGEGYEQYF. CDR3 DNA: TGTGCCAGCAGCTTGGGCCCAGGAGAAGGCTACGAGCAGTACTTC.

This clonotype was seen a few times. The chain employs TRBV6-6 and TRBJ1-6, with 9 bases matching TRBD1. Unmatched junction bases numbered 13, after V lost 3 bases and J lost 7 bases. Germline CDR1 is MNHNY and CDR2 is SVGAGI (reference sequence). The CDR3 runs 18 residues. DNA of the CDR3: TGTGCCAGCAGTTATTCGGTCATCGGACAGGGGTTCAATTCACCCCTCCACTTT. It codes for CASSYSVIGQGFNSPLHF.

There are a few counts of this clonotype. J is TRBJ1-5 and V is TRBV7-8; maybe TRBD1 (6 bases). Germline-derived CDR1 and CDR2 are SGHVS and FQNEAQ. The CDR3 totals 16 residues. Trimming removed 0 bases from V and 2 bases from J, with 11 bases in between. The CDR3 DNA is TGTGCCAGCAGCTTAGCGGGGGGGCCCGGCAATCAGCCCCAGCATTTT. Protein: CASSLAGGPGNQPQHF.

This clonotype occurred a few times. This chain links TRBV6-1 with TRBJ2-1; TRBD2 aligns across 10 bases. The CDR3 runs 16 residues. The germline CDR1 and CDR2 sequences are MNHNS and SASEGT. V was clipped by 3 bases and J by 4 bases; unmatched bases: 6. In nucleotides, the CDR3 is TGTGCCAGCAGTGACCTACTAGCGGGGATTTACAATGAGCAGTTCTTC. Its protein is CASSDLLAGIYNEQFF.

This clonotype showed up just once. The chain has TRBV7-4 and TRBJ2-7, with D perhaps TRBD1 (7 bases). Germline values: CDR1 SGHVT, CDR2 SQSDAQ. This CDR3 spans 14 amino acids. The V end was cut by 5 bases, the J end by 5 bases, with 16 bases between. The CDR3 reads CASSGGTAKDEQYF. In DNA, the CDR3 is TGTGCCAGCAGCGGAGGGACAGCCAAAGACGAGCAGTACTTC.

This clonotype was counted between two and nine times. The genes are TRBV7-6 and TRBJ1-1; D gene unclear. Germline V gives CDR1 SGHVS, CDR2 FNYEAQ. V was trimmed by 6 bases and J by 5 bases, leaving 19 bases between them. The CDR3 runs to 15 residues. The CDR3 loop is CASSPVDNLATEAFF. For the CDR3, the DNA is TGTGCCAGCAGTCCTGTTGACAATCTCGCGACTGAAGCTTTCTTT.

The CDR3 coding sequence is TGTGCCAGCAGATACTGGGACCGCGACACAGATACGCAGTATTTT. Its protein product is CASRYWDRDTDTQYF. The chain links TRBV7-9 to TRBJ2-3; TRBD1 or TRBD2 may be the D gene (5 bases each). V was cut by 6 bases and J by 2 bases, with 15 bases left in between. The CDR3 contains 15 residues. Per germline, CDR1 SEHNR and CDR2 FQNEAQ (reference sequence). Full variable domain (rest looked up from reference TRBV7-9 and TRBJ2-3): DTGVSQNPRHKITKRGQNVTFRCDPISEHNRLYWYRQTLGQGPEFLTYFQNEAQLEKSRLLSDRFSAERPKGSFSTLEIQRTEQGDSAMYLCASRYWDRDTDTQYFGPGTRLTVL.

The chain has TRBV9 and TRBJ2-5; TRBD2 matches 12 bases. Looked up from germline, CDR1 is SGDLS and CDR2 is YYNGEE. CDR3 length equals 16 residues. Trimming cost V 3 bases and J 2 bases; bases outside gene matches: 5. The CDR3 nucleotides are TGTGCCAGCAGCGCCGCGCTAGCGGGGGGGCAAGAGACCCAGTACTTC. As protein: CASSAALAGGQETQYF.

Concerning this clonotype: A read error may account for a junction end that differs from germline. The chain carries TRBV7-6 and TRBJ2-1; D uncertain. There are 14 residues in the CDR3. Germline CDR1 and CDR2: SGHVS and FNYEAQ. This CDR3 is CANSFPGVYNEQFF. The DNA of the CDR3 is TGTGCCAACAGCTTCCCTGGCGTTTACAATGAGCAGTTCTTC.

The gene calls are TRBV19 and TRBJ1-1; 8 bases map to TRBD1. CDR1 is LNHDA and CDR2 is SQIVND in the germline V gene (reference sequence). After removal of 7 bases from V and 4 bases from J, the junction contained 5 bases not matched to a gene. The CDR3 covers 13 residues. The CDR3 DNA reads as TGTGCCAGTAAACTAGGACAGGGCACTGAAGCTTTCTTT. Its translation: CASKLGQGTEAFF.

This clonotype was observed at least ten times. The junction departs from germline at one end; a sequencing error may be responsible. This chain connects TRBV5-1 to TRBJ1-1, with 8 bases matching TRBD1. This CDR3 is built from 14 residues. From germline, CDR1 is SGHRS and CDR2 YFSETQ. This CDR3 is CASSLGTGNTEAFF. CDR3 nucleotide sequence: TGTGCCAGCAGCTTAGGGACAGGGAACACTGAAGCTTTCTTT. The complete variable domain, with remaining parts taken from reference TRBV5-1 and TRBJ1-1, reads KAGVTQTPRYLIKTRGQQVTLSCSPISGHRSVSWYQQTPGQGLQFLFEYFSETQRNKGNFPGRFSGRQFSNSRSEMNVSTLELGDSALYLCASSLGTGNTEAFFGQGTRLTVV.

This clonotype was detected ten times or more. The rearrangement links TRBV28 to TRBJ1-6; D uncertain. This CDR3 spans 16 amino acids. The V end lost 4 bases, the J end lost 9 bases, and 19 bases lay between the germline ends. The V gene's germline CDR1 is MDHEN and CDR2 SYDVKM. CDR3 loop: CASSSISFGESSPLHF. The CDR3 nucleotides read TGTGCCAGCAGTTCTATCAGCTTCGGGGAAAGTTCACCCCTCCACTTT.

The count of this clonotype is one. The chain combines TRBV27 with TRBJ2-3, with TRBD1 matching over 7 bases. CDR1 is MNHEY and CDR2 is SMNVEV in the germline V gene (reference sequence). After removal of 5 bases from V and 4 bases from J, the junction contained 6 bases not matched to a gene. CDR3 length: 14 amino acids. Here the CDR3 DNA reads TGTGCCAGCAGTATACAGGGGTGGGCAGATACGCAGTATTTT. Amino acid sequence: CASSIQGWADTQYF.

J is TRBJ1-5 and V is TRBV19; D not resolved. The CDR3 has 15 residues. Germline V gives CDR1 LNHDA, CDR2 SQIVND (reference sequence). V lost 5 bases, J lost 4 bases, and 15 bases lay in between. In DNA form, the CDR3 reads TGTGCCAGTAGTTTCCTCCCTGGTCGGAATCAGCCCCAGCATTTT. Translation: CASSFLPGRNQPQHF.